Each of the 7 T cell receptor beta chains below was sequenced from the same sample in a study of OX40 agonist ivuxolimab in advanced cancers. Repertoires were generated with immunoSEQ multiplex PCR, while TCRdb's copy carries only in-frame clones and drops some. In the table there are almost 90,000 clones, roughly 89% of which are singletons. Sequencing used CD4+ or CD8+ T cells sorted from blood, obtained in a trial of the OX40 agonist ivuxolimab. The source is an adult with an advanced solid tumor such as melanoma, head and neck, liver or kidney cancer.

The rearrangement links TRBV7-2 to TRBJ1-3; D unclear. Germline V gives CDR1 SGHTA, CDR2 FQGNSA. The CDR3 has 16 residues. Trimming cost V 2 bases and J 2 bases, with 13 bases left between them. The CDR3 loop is CASSLNPAGAGNTIYF. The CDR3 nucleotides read TGTGCCAGCAGCTTAAACCCAGCCGGCGCTGGAAACACCATATATTTT.

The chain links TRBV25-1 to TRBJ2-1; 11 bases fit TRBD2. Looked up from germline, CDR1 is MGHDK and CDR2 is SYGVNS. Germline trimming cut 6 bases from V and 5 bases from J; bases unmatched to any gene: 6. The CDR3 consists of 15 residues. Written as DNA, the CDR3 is TGTGCCAGCAGCCTCGGGACTAGCGGCCACAATGAGCAGTTCTTC. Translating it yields CASSLGTSGHNEQFF.

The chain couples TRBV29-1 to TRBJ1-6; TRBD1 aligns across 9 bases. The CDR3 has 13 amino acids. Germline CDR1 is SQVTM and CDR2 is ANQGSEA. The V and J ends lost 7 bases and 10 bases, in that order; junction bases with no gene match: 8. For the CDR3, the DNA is TGCAGCGCTGGGACAGGGCAGGGATCACCCCTCCACTTT. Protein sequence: CSAGTGQGSPLHF.

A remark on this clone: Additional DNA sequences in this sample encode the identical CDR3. This chain's CDR3 is CASSLGGPYEQYF. In DNA form, the CDR3 reads TGTGCCAGCAGCTTGGGGGGGCCTTACGAGCAGTACTTC. The rearrangement uses TRBV5-4 and TRBJ2-7; D is perhaps TRBD1 (6 bases). CDR1 and CDR2 from the germline V gene are SGHNT and YYREEE (reference sequence). The CDR3 runs to 13 residues. Deletions cut 0 bases from V and 4 bases from J, with 8 bases between.

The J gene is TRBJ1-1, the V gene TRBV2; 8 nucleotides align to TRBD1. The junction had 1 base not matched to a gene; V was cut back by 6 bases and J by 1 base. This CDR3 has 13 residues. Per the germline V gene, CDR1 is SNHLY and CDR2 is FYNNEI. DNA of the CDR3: TGTGCCAGCAGACAGGGGGAGAACACTGAAGCTTTCTTT. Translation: CASRQGENTEAFF.

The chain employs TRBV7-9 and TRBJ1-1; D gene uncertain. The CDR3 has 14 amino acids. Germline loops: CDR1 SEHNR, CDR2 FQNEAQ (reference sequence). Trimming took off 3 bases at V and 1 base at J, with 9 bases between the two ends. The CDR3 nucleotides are TGTGCCAGCAGCTTGCGACAACCGAACACTGAAGCTTTCTTT. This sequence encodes CASSLRQPNTEAFF. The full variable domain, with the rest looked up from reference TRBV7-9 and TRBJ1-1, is DTGVSQNPRHKITKRGQNVTFRCDPISEHNRLYWYRQTLGQGPEFLTYFQNEAQLEKSRLLSDRFSAERPKGSFSTLEIQRTEQGDSAMYLCASSLRQPNTEAFFGQGTRLTVV.

For the CDR3, the DNA is TGCGCCAGCAGCACACAGGGGGCGTGGGACGAAAAACTGTTTTTT. This encodes CASSTQGAWDEKLFF. The rearrangement joins TRBV5-1 to TRBJ1-4; the match to TRBD1 covers 9 bases. The junction had 9 bases not matched to a gene; V was cut back by 4 bases and J by 8 bases. The CDR3 extends over 15 amino acids. In germline, CDR1 is SGHRS, CDR2 YFSETQ.